Listed below are T cell receptor beta chains from one sample, sequenced in a study of monozygotic twins with inflammatory bowel disease. TCRdb re-called the 5' RACE reads and shows each CDR3 protein once, DNA omitted. This repertoire includes about 380,000 distinct CDR3 sequences. Sequencing used blood. The source of these receptors is a human donor with ulcerative colitis or Crohn's disease, or a healthy co-twin of an affected twin (not recorded which). CDR3s include the opening cysteine and the closing phenylalanine or tryptophan.

v_gene: TRBV7-9; j_gene: TRBJ2-3; CDR3aa: CASLSRVDTQYF
v_gene: TRBV20-1; j_gene: TRBJ2-3; CDR3aa: CSAGTSGYPRGTDTQYF
v_gene: TRBV20-1; j_gene: TRBJ1-1; CDR3aa: CSARDGAAAFF
v_gene: TRBV5-4; j_gene: TRBJ2-1; CDR3aa: CASSFSGGLAYNEQFF
v_gene: TRBV2; j_gene: TRBJ2-1; CDR3aa: CASSEGQVGNEQFF
v_gene: TRBV20-1; j_gene: TRBJ1-4; CDR3aa: CSAKPDGGFNEKLFF
v_gene: TRBV13; j_gene: TRBJ2-5; CDR3aa: CASSLVQGEETQYF
v_gene: TRBV18; j_gene: TRBJ2-1; CDR3aa: CASSPQEEQFF
v_gene: TRBV9; j_gene: TRBJ1-5; CDR3aa: CASSVGHANQPQHF
v_gene: TRBV7-9; j_gene: TRBJ1-1; CDR3aa: CASSSRTAWGMNTEAFF
v_gene: TRBV7-9; j_gene: TRBJ2-7; CDR3aa: CASSLTGPEQYF
v_gene: TRBV4-3; j_gene: TRBJ2-6; CDR3aa: CASSQDNWAGTGANVLTF
v_gene: TRBV5-5; j_gene: TRBJ2-2; CDR3aa: CASSFHHPGELFF
v_gene: TRBV27; j_gene: TRBJ1-5; CDR3aa: CASSLSGQGSNQPQHF
v_gene: TRBV5-6; j_gene: TRBJ1-1; CDR3aa: CASSLESLPNTEAFF
v_gene: TRBV10-3; j_gene: TRBJ2-7; CDR3aa: CAISAGLAGGPGYEQYF
v_gene: TRBV6-5; j_gene: TRBJ1-6; CDR3aa: CASSYSNRGLSPLHF
v_gene: TRBV7-9; j_gene: TRBJ1-5; CDR3aa: CASDNRAGPLGNQPQHF
v_gene: TRBV4-3; j_gene: TRBJ1-5; CDR3aa: CASSQDPQGRQPQHF
v_gene: TRBV28; j_gene: TRBJ2-5; CDR3aa: CAGPLQETQYF
v_gene: TRBV7-2; j_gene: TRBJ1-5; CDR3aa: CASSQTGIQPQHF
v_gene: TRBV5-4; j_gene: TRBJ2-3; CDR3aa: CASSLITDTQYF
v_gene: TRBV28; j_gene: TRBJ2-7; CDR3aa: CASSLPPWTGGQDEQYF
v_gene: TRBV12-3/TRBV12-4; j_gene: TRBJ2-7; CDR3aa: CASSADSLAYEQYF
v_gene: TRBV4-1; j_gene: TRBJ2-3; CDR3aa: CASSLDGQAADTQYF
v_gene: TRBV20-1; j_gene: TRBJ2-1; CDR3aa: CSANPGHNYNEQFF
v_gene: TRBV2; j_gene: TRBJ2-7; CDR3aa: CASSERRVSRGEQYF
v_gene: TRBV6-2/TRBV6-3; j_gene: TRBJ2-1; CDR3aa: CASSPPGTINEQFF
v_gene: TRBV5-6; j_gene: TRBJ2-1; CDR3aa: CASSWGQFNEQFF
v_gene: TRBV4-3; j_gene: TRBJ1-5; CDR3aa: CASSQDYGRSNQPQHF
v_gene: TRBV5-5; j_gene: TRBJ2-1; CDR3aa: CASSTLWAVSYNEQFF
v_gene: TRBV3-1; j_gene: TRBJ2-1; CDR3aa: CASSRSFAHSYNEQFF
v_gene: TRBV7-3; j_gene: TRBJ1-1; CDR3aa: CASSFSTNTEAFF
v_gene: TRBV28; j_gene: TRBJ1-3; CDR3aa: CASSLSLGQNSGNTIYF
v_gene: TRBV7-8; j_gene: TRBJ1-1; CDR3aa: CASSFAGHGTEAFF
v_gene: TRBV6-2/TRBV6-3; j_gene: TRBJ2-2; CDR3aa: CASSYGQTYTGELFF
v_gene: TRBV6-5; j_gene: TRBJ2-3; CDR3aa: CASSYSTGSSTDTQYF
v_gene: TRBV7-2; j_gene: TRBJ2-7; CDR3aa: CASSSRQGSVEQYF
v_gene: TRBV29-1; j_gene: TRBJ2-1; CDR3aa: CSVGGRFFDEQFF
v_gene: TRBV24-1; j_gene: TRBJ2-1; CDR3aa: CATSPGGPYDEQFF
v_gene: TRBV6-2/TRBV6-3; j_gene: TRBJ2-1; CDR3aa: CASSYPRHNEQFF
v_gene: TRBV5-1; j_gene: TRBJ2-6; CDR3aa: CASSSQGVGANVLTF
v_gene: TRBV27; j_gene: TRBJ1-3; CDR3aa: CASRSGGQKSSGNTIYF